The clone carrying this T cell receptor (beta chain) was seen more than once but under ten times. PCR was performed a second time for 7 to 11 cycles using a sample-barcoded 5' primer and a J-beta primer mix. TCRdb itself ran the 5' RACE reads through MiXCR, one entry per CDR3 protein. The sample includes fewer than 1,200,000 distinct CDR3 sequences, 25% seen only once; the top ten take approximately 0.71%. This record comes from a study of blood T cells in healthy people across ages. The CDR3 has 13 amino acids. V shed 5 bases and J shed 6 bases, with 14 bases lying between them. Per germline, CDR1 SGHTA and CDR2 FQGNSA. These data were also reused for a study on T cells of mothers and their children.

J is TRBJ2-7 and V is TRBV7-2; D is possibly TRBD1 or TRBD2 (5 bases each). The receptor comes from a girl aged 2 to 10 in good health. The sample taken for sequencing was blood. CDR3 bases: TGTGCCAGCAGCAGCAAAGTGAGGGGCGAGCAGTACTTC. Translation: CASSSKVRGEQYF.